The clone carrying this T cell receptor beta chain was counted ten times or more. Its antigen is not identified. This sample is drawn from a study of early T cells in non-severe SARS-CoV-2 infection. Turning to the study itself: Bulk RNA taken from unsorted whole blood was sequenced, leaving chains unpaired. Regarding the study as a whole: VDJdb matching favored anti-spike CD8 responses, missing private and CD4 specificities.

Each CDR3 protein gets one entry after TCRdb re-called the 5' RACE reads with MiXCR. The sample carries roughly 28,000 distinct CDR3 sequences, roughly 6% recorded once. The sequenced sample consisted of whole blood. The source of this sequence is an adult who was a healthcare worker with PCR-confirmed SARS-CoV-2 infection or an uninfected control (not recorded which).

CDR3 in DNA: TGTGCCAGCAGCGAAAGGGGGGTCTACGAGCAGTACTTC. Protein sequence: CASSERGVYEQYF. The chain is built from TRBV6-1 and TRBJ2-7; D is tentatively TRBD1 or TRBD2 (6 bases each). The V end lost 6 bases, the J end lost 3 bases, and 12 bases lay between the germline ends. Germline CDR1 MNHNS, CDR2 SASEGT. The CDR3 loop spans 13 amino acids.